This TCR beta chain was sequenced in a study of T cells in pancreatic ductal adenocarcinoma. This table comes from immunoSEQ multiplex PCR, and its TCRdb copy is limited to in-frame clones, with some not included. In the table there are under 15,000 clones, roughly 85% of which are singletons. This clone was found once. This CDR3 comprises 15 residues. The germline V gene encodes CDR1 LNHDA and CDR2 SQIVND (reference sequence). Trimming at V came to 7 bases and at J to 4 bases, leaving 10 bases not matched to a gene. Surgery without prior neoadjuvant therapy was the treatment of the selected pancreatic ductal adenocarcinoma patients.

Sequencing input: PBMCs. The J gene is TRBJ1-2, the V gene TRBV19; 9 nucleotides agree with TRBD1. The sequence was collected from a human donor with pancreatic ductal adenocarcinoma. The CDR3 spells CASTLDRGKAYGYTF. The CDR3 nucleotides read TGTGCCAGTACCCTCGACAGGGGGAAAGCCTATGGCTACACCTTC.